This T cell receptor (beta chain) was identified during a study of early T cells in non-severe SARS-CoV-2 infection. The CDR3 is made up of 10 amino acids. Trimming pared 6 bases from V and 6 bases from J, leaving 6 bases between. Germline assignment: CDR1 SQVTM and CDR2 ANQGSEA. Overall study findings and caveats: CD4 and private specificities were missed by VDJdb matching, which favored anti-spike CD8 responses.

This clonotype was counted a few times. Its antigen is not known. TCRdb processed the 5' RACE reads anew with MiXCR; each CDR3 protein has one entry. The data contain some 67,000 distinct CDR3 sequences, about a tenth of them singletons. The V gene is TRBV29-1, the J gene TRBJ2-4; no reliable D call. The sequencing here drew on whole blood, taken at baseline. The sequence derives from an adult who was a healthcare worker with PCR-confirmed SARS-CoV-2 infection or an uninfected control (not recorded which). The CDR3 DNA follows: TGCAGCGTGGGATCAAACATTCAGTACTTC. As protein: CSVGSNIQYF.